This note documents a single T cell receptor beta chain sequence. The sample comes from a study of TIL therapy for anti-PD-1-resistant metastatic lung cancer. In the study overall: Half of patients were current or former smokers.

Sequencing used immunoSEQ v3. The repertoire was sequenced with immunoSEQ multiplex PCR; TCRdb's copy has only in-frame clones and lacks some. The table has just under 60,000 clones, 69% seen once. Time point defined: pre-treatment sample, taken before nivolumab and TIL therapy. The V end was cut by 0 bases, the J end by 1 base, with 19 bases between. This CDR3 is built from 18 residues. CDR1 is SGHRS, CDR2 YFSETQ, per germline. This sequence originates from a person aged 25 to 80 with non-small cell lung cancer. The chain recombines TRBV5-1 with TRBJ1-1; D ambiguous. Sequenced here: blood, sampled at baseline. CDR3 amino acids: CASSLGVTAWVSNTEAFF. The CDR3 bases are TGCGCCAGCAGCTTGGGAGTTACCGCCTGGGTCTCGAACACTGAAGCTTTCTTT. Based on the CDR3 plus reference TRBV5-1 and TRBJ1-1, the full variable domain is KAGVTQTPRYLIKTRGQQVTLSCSPISGHRSVSWYQQTPGQGLQFLFEYFSETQRNKGNFPGRFSGRQFSNSRSEMNVSTLELGDSALYLCASSLGVTAWVSNTEAFFGQGTRLTVV.